This is a list of T cell receptor beta chains from one sample in a study of shared T cell receptors in the human thymus. Using immunoSEQ multiplex PCR, the repertoire was profiled, and TCRdb retains in-frame clones only, with some absent. The table lists more than 550,000 clones, around 85% of them singletons. These data were also reused for a study on human thymus T cells.

The sequenced sample consisted of thymocytes. The receptors here all came from a girl under three years old with a congenital heart defect. CDR3s include the opening cysteine and the closing phenylalanine or tryptophan. D genes are given only for firm matches. The size of a clone is reported for some rows only, either as once, few or many, or as a class for expanded clones.

j_call clone_size v_call d_call cdr3_nt cdr3_aa
TRBJ1-1 NA TRBV4-3 NA TGCGCCAGCAGCCAAGAGCCTTCGGGAGTTGAAGCTTTCTTT CASSQEPSGVEAFF
TRBJ1-6 NA TRBV14 TRBD1 TGTGCCAGCAGCCAAGTTCGAGGACAGGCCATCCCACCCTCACCCCTCCACTTT CASSQVRGQAIPPSPLHF
TRBJ2-7 NA TRBV29-1 TRBD1 TGCAGCGTTGGCCCTACGGGGGGACAGGGGGCCTACGAGCAGTACTTC CSVGPTGGQGAYEQYF
TRBJ2-1 NA TRBV5-1 TRBD1 TGCGCCAGCAGCTTGGCACAGGGGGCTGTTGAGCAGTTCTTC CASSLAQGAVEQFF
TRBJ2-7 NA TRBV4-1 NA TGCGCCAGCAGCCAAGAAAAGCGGGGACACTACGAGCAGTACTTC CASSQEKRGHYEQYF
TRBJ2-7 few TRBV5-5 NA TGTGCCAGCAGCTTCTGGATGAGAGCGGGCGGCCTTACCTACGAGCAGTACTTC CASSFWMRAGGLTYEQYF
TRBJ2-3 NA TRBV5-1 TRBD2 TGCGCCAGCAGCCTGGGACTAGCTCTCACAGATACGCAGTATTTT CASSLGLALTDTQYF
TRBJ1-1 few TRBV6-1 NA TGTGCCAGCAGTGATGGCAGGGTGGACACTGAAGCTTTCTTT CASSDGRVDTEAFF
TRBJ1-1 NA TRBV9 NA TGTGCCAGCAGCGTCGGCAGGTCGAACACTGAAGCTTTCTTT CASSVGRSNTEAFF
TRBJ2-1 NA TRBV28 NA TGTGCCAGCAGTTTACCGGGGAGCTCCTACAATGAGCAGTTCTTC CASSLPGSSYNEQFF
TRBJ1-2 NA TRBV15 NA TGTGCCACCAGCAGAGATTTCGGCAGGGGCCCGATACCTTCTAACTATGGCTACACCTTC CATSRDFGRGPIPSNYGYTF
TRBJ1-6 NA TRBV5-4 TRBD1 TGTGCCAGCAGCCTCGGGACAGCATATAATTCACCCCTCCACTTT CASSLGTAYNSPLHF
TRBJ1-1 NA TRBV5-4 TRBD1 TGTGCCAGCAGCGTAACCGGGACAGGGAGAGATGAGACTGAAGCTTTCTTT CASSVTGTGRDETEAFF